What follows is one TCR beta chain and its context. Its cognate antigen is unknown. Germline assignment: CDR1 SGHAT and CDR2 FQNNGV. V was cut by 5 bases and J by 4 bases, with 18 bases left in between. The CDR3 covers 16 residues. Likely unrecorded immune exposures existed in these nominally healthy donors. This specimen comes from a study of cytomegalovirus exposure and HLA in healthy donors. Study information: In an earlier analysis, 117 million unique TCR beta sequences were found from 150 million to 200 million T cells.

13 Jbeta primers and 60 Vbeta primers were used for the PCR. Using immunoSEQ multiplex PCR, the repertoire was profiled, and TCRdb retains in-frame clones only, with some absent. The listing records 130,000 to 150,000 clones. Findings and limits, study-wide: An analysis done earlier found most TCR beta V segments productive about 90% or about 30% of the time. Cytomegalovirus-associated status was assigned to 150 to 200 TCR beta chains.

This sequence was found in a man in his forties in good health and CMV-seronegative. Input material: PBMCs. The rearrangement links TRBV11-2 to TRBJ1-3; D might be TRBD1 (6 bases). CDR3: CASSQFAGGMGNTIYF. CDR3 sequence (DNA): TGTGCCAGCAGCCAGTTTGCGGGGGGCATGGGAAACACCATATATTTT.